This is a list of T cell receptor beta chains from one sample in a study of cytotoxic CD8 clonotypes in ibrutinib-treated CLL. Sequencing was performed with immunoSEQ multiplex PCR; in TCRdb, only in-frame clones are kept and a portion is missing. The sample lists 150,000 to 200,000 clones, about 88% occurring once. Sample: PBMCs, taken at disease progression, from a patient treated with ibrutinib. These receptors were obtained from a human donor with chronic lymphocytic leukemia. Both conserved end residues are part of each CDR3. The D gene is left open where the match is weak. Rows give clone size only sometimes, using once, few, many, or a class for an expanded clone.

d_call clone_size j_call v_call cdr3_nt cdr3_aa
NA NA TRBJ1-1 TRBV28 TGTGCCAGCAGTTTAAGGGTTAACACTGAAGCTTTCTTT CASSLRVNTEAFF
TRBD2 NA TRBJ2-7 TRBV7-6 TGTGCCAGCAGCCGCGGACTAGCGGGAACATACGAGCAGTACTTC CASSRGLAGTYEQYF
NA NA TRBJ1-1 TRBV11-1 TGTGCCAGCAGCTTGTCGGGGCCCACTGAAGCTTTCTTT CASSLSGPTEAFF
NA NA TRBJ2-1 TRBV2 TGTGCCAGCAGTGTAAAGGATGAGCAGTTCTTC CASSVKDEQFF
NA NA TRBJ2-3 TRBV12-5 TGTGCTAGTGGCCCCCCCGTGGGCACAGATACGCAGTATTTT CASGPPVGTDTQYF
NA NA TRBJ1-2 TRBV6-1 TGTGCCAGCAGTGAAAACATCTATGGCTACACCTTC CASSENIYGYTF
NA NA TRBJ2-6 TRBV2 TGTGCCCGCAAGGGCTCTGGGGCCAACGTCCTGACTTTC CARKGSGANVLTF
NA NA TRBJ1-2 TRBV30 TGTGCCGGGGCGGGGGGGCCCGTGGATGGCTACACCTTC CAGAGGPVDGYTF
NA NA TRBJ2-2 TRBV5-1 TGCGCCAGCAGAGGATGGACAGTCACCGGGGAGCTGTTTTTT CASRGWTVTGELFF
TRBD1 NA TRBJ2-3 TRBV6-1 TGTGCCAGCAGTGCCCGGGACAGACCAAGCACAGATACGCAGTATTTT CASSARDRPSTDTQYF
TRBD1 NA TRBJ2-1 TRBV10-3 TGTGCCATCAGTGAGAACAGAGGACAGGGTTTGAATGAGCAGTTCTTC CAISENRGQGLNEQFF
NA NA TRBJ1-2 TRBV19 TGTGCCAGTAGTATCATCCGAGATAATACAGGATATGGGGACTATGGCTACACCTTC CASSIIRDNTGYGDYGYTF
TRBD2 NA TRBJ2-1 TRBV2 TGTGCCAGACGAACCGGGACTAGCGAATACAATGAGCAGTTCTTC CARRTGTSEYNEQFF
TRBD1 NA TRBJ2-1 TRBV6-6 TGTGCCAGCGGGACCGGGACAGGGTCCAATGAGCAGTTCTTC CASGTGTGSNEQFF
TRBD2 NA TRBJ2-1 TRBV19 TGTGCCAGTACAACTAGCGGGAGCCCCTCCTACAATGAGCAGTTCTTC CASTTSGSPSYNEQFF
TRBD2 NA TRBJ2-3 TRBV5-4 TGTGCCAGCAGCTTGGAGACTAGCGGGTACCCCTCAGATACGCAGTATTTT CASSLETSGYPSDTQYF
TRBD1 NA TRBJ1-2 TRBV29-1 TGCAGCGTAACAGGACAGGTTAACTATGGCTACACCTTC CSVTGQVNYGYTF
NA NA TRBJ2-5 TRBV18 TGTGCCAGCTCACCCGGAGAGGGCCAGTACTTC CASSPGEGQYF
TRBD2 NA TRBJ2-5 TRBV29-1 TGCAGCGCTAGCGGGAGGGTTCCTGAGACCCAGTACTTC CSASGRVPETQYF
TRBD2 once TRBJ2-1 TRBV5-1 TGCGCCAGCAGCTTGGGACTAGCAAACAATGAGCAGTTCTTC CASSLGLANNEQFF
NA NA TRBJ1-4 TRBV7-9 TGTGCCACCGCGGACAGCCCAACTAATGAAAAACTGTTTTTT CATADSPTNEKLFF
NA NA TRBJ1-1 TRBV28 TGTGCCAGCAGCTCCGCGAGGGGCACTGAAGCTTTCTTT CASSSARGTEAFF